This entry concerns a single T cell receptor (beta chain). Profiling relied on immunoSEQ multiplex PCR, and the TCRdb table lists in-frame clones only, not all of them. The sample lists 130,000 or so clones, 84% seen once, with approximately 3.9% in the top ten. These data are taken from a study of blood T cell repertoires in COVID-19. Study summary: Sites across the United States, Italy and Spain contributed samples from acute and convalescent COVID-19.

The germline V gene has CDR1 LGHNA and CDR2 YNFKEQ. The CDR3 has 16 residues. V trimming: 2 bases; J trimming: 4 bases; junction bases outside the gene matches: 9. This sequence joins TRBV4-2 and TRBJ2-3; 7 bases agree with TRBD1. What was sequenced was PBMCs or T cells enriched from blood (not recorded which). The sequence derives from a woman in her 30s who had recovered from COVID-19. Here the CDR3 DNA reads TGTGCCAGCAGCCAAACAACAGGGGATAGCGCAGATACGCAGTATTTT. Its protein is CASSQTTGDSADTQYF.